This T cell receptor (beta chain) appears in the sequencing data of a study of T cell repertoires in cytomegalovirus infection. Study in general: TCR beta signatures that were public indicated CMV infection and matching HLA type.

TCRdb itself ran the reads through MiXCR, one entry per CDR3 protein. The sample records around 270,000 distinct CDR3 sequences, 9.1% being singletons. Whole-study results and caveats: Within the response measured ex vivo, HLA-C-restricted CMV-specific TCR beta clonotypes were dominant. Individuals carrying CMV plus the relevant HLA were identified by cumulative frequency of public TCR beta families.

Losses at the gene ends were 3 bases for V and 6 bases for J; bases not matched to a gene: 4. The CDR3 extends over 12 amino acids. The germline CDR1 and CDR2 sequences are SQVTM and ANQGSEA. This clonotype was detected ten times or more. Its antigen remains unidentified. This TCR was recovered from a human donor in good health (CMV status not recorded). Some clones in this sample may be carry-over from other donors' samples. This chain links TRBV29-1 with TRBJ2-5, with 7 bases that match TRBD1. The specimen was PBMCs. The CDR3 region is CSVDDREKTQYF. CDR3 coding DNA: TGCAGCGTTGATGACAGGGAAAAGACCCAGTACTTC.